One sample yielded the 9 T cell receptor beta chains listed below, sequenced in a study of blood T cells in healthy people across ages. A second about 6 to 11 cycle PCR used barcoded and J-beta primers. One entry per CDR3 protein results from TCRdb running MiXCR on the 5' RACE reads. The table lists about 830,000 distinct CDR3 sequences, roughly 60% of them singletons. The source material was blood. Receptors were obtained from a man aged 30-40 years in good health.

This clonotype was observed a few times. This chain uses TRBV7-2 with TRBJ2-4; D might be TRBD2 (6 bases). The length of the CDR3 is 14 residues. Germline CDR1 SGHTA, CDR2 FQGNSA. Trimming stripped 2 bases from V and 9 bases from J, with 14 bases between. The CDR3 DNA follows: TGTGCCAGCAGCTTAAGGGCCACCGGGAGCATTCAGTACTTC. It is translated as CASSLRATGSIQYF.

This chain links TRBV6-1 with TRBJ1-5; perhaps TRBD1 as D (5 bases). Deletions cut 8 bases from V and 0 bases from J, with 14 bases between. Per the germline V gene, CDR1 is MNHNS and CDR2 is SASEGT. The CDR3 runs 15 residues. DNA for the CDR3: TGTGCCAGCGGATTGACAGACCATAGCAATCAGCCCCAGCATTTT. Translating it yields CASGLTDHSNQPQHF.

The CDR3 coding sequence is TGTGCCACCAGCAGAGGCGGCAAAGACACAGATACGCAGTATTTT. This encodes CATSRGGKDTDTQYF. The rearrangement joins TRBV15 to TRBJ2-3; no clear D gene. This CDR3 is 15 amino acids long. Germline loops: CDR1 LNHNV, CDR2 YYDKDF (reference sequence). V lost 1 base, J lost 2 bases, and 10 bases lay in between.

The CDR3: CSAPLESGEQYF. CDR3 in DNA: TGCAGTGCCCCGCTCGAAAGTGGTGAGCAGTACTTC. This chain uses TRBV20-1 with TRBJ2-5; D not resolved. The CDR3 contains 12 residues. V shed 6 bases and J shed 11 bases, with 19 bases lying between them. Per the germline V gene, CDR1 is DFQATT and CDR2 is SNEGSKA (reference sequence).

The CDR3 nucleotides read TGTGCCAGCAGCCACCTAGACAGGCCCAACTATGGCTACACCTTC. Translating gives CASSHLDRPNYGYTF. This chain connects TRBV3-1 to TRBJ1-2; a possible D gene is TRBD1 (6 bases). The CDR3 extends over 15 amino acids. Germline V CDR1 and CDR2: LGHDT, YNNKEL (reference sequence). Trimming took 3 bases from V and 2 from J, leaving 13 bases between them.

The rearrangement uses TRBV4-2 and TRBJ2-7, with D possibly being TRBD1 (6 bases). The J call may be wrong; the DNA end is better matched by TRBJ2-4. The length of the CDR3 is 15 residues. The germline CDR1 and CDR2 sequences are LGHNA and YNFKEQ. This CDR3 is CASSLSAGAQNIQYF. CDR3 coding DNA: TGTGCCAGCAGCCTTTCAGCAGGGGCGCAAAACATTCAGTACTTC.

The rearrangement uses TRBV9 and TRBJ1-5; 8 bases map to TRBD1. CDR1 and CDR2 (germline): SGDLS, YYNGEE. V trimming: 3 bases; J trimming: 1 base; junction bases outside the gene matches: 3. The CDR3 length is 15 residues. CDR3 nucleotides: TGTGCCAGCAGCGGGACAGGGCAGAGCAATCAGCCCCAGCATTTT. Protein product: CASSGTGQSNQPQHF.

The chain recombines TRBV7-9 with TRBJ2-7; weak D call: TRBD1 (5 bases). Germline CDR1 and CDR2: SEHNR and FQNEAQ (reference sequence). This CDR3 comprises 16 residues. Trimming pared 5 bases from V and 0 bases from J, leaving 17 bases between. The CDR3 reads CASSPPETAPSYEQYF. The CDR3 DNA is TGTGCCAGCAGCCCCCCTGAGACAGCACCCTCCTACGAGCAGTACTTC.

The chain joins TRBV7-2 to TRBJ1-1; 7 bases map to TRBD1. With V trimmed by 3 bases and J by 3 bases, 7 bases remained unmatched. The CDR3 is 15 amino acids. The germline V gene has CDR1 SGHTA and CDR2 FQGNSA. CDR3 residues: CASSFPDRPYTEAFF. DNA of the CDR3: TGTGCCAGCAGCTTTCCGGACAGGCCTTACACTGAAGCTTTCTTT. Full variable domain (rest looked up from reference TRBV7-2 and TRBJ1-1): GAGVSQSPSNKVTEKGKDVELRCDPISGHTALYWYRQSLGQGLEFLIYFQGNSAPDKSGLPSDRFSAERTGGSVSTLTIQRTQQEDSAVYLCASSFPDRPYTEAFFGQGTRLTVV.